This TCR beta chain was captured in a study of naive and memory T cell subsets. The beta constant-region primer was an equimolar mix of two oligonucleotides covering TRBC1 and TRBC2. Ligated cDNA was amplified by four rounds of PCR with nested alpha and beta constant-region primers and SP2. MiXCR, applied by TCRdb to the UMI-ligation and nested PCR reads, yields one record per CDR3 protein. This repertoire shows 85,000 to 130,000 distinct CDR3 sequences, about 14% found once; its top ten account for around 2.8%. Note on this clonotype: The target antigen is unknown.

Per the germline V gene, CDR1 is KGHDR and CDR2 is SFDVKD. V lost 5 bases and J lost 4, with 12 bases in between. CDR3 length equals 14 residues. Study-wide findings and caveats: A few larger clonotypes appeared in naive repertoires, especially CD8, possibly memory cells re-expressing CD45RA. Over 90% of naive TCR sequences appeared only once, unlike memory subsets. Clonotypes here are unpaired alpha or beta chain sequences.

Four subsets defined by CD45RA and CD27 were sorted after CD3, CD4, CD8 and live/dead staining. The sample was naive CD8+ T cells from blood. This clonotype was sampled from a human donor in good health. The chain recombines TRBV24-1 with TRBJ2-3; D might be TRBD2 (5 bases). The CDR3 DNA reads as TGTGCCACCAGTGGGGAGTTCGGCGCAGATACGCAGTATTTT. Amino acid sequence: CATSGEFGADTQYF.